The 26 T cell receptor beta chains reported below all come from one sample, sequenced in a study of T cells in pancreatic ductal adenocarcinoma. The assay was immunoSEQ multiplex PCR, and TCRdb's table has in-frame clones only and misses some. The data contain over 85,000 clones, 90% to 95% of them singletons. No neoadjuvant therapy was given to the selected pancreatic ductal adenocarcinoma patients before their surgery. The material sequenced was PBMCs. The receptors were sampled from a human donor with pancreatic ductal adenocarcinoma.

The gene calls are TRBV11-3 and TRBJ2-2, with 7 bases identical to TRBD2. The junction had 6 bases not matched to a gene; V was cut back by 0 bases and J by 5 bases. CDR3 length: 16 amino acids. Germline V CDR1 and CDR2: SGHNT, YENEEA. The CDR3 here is CASSLESGMGTGELFF. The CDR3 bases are TGTGCCAGCAGCTTAGAAAGCGGGATGGGAACCGGGGAGCTGTTTTTT.

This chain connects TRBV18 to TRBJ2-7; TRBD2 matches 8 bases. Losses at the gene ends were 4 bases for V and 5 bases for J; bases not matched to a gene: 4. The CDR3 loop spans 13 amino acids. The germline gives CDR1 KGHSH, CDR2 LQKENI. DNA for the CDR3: TGTGCCAGCTCACTATTAGCGGGGCACGAGCAGTACTTC. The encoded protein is CASSLLAGHEQYF.

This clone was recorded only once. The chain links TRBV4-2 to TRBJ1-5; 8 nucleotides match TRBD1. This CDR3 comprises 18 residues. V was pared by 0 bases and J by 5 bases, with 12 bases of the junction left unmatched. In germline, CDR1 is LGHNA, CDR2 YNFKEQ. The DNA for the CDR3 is TGTGCCAGCAGCCAAGACGGGGATTCAGGGACAGGTTATCAGCCCCAGCATTTT. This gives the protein CASSQDGDSGTGYQPQHF.

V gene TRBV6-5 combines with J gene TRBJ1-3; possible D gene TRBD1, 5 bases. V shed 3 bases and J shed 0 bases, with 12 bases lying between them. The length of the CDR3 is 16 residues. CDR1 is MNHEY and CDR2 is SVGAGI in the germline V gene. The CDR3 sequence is CASSYNRQNSGNTIYF. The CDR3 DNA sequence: TGTGCCAGCAGTTATAACCGACAGAACTCTGGAAACACCATATATTTT.

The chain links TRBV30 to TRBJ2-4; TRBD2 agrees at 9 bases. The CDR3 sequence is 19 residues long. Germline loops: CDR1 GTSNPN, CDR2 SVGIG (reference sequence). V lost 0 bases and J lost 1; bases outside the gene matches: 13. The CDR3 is CAWSVRNSGSMGAKNIQYF. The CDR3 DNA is TGTGCCTGGAGTGTACGGAATAGCGGGAGTATGGGGGCCAAAAACATTCAGTACTTC.

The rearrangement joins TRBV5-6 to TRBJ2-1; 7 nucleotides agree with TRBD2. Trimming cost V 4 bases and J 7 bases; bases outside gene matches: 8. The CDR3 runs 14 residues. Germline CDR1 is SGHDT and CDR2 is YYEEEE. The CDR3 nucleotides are TGTGCCAGCAGCACGGGACGGCGGGGGAATGAGCAGTTCTTC. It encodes CASSTGRRGNEQFF.

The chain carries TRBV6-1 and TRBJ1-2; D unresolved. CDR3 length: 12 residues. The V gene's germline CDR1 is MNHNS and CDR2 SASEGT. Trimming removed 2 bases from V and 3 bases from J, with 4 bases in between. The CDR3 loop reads CASSERDYGYTF. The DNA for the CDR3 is TGTGCCAGCAGTGAACGGGACTATGGCTACACCTTC.

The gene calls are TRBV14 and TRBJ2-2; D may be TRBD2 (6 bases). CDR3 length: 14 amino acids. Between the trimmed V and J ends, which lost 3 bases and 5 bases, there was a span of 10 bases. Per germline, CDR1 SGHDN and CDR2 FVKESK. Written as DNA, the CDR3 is TGTGCCAGCAGCCAGTCGGGGGTGACCGGGGAGCTGTTTTTT. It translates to CASSQSGVTGELFF.

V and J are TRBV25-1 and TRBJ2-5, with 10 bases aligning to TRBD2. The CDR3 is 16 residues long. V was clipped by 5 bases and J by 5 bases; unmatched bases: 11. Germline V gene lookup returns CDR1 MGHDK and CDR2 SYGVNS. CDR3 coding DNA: TGTGCCAGCAGTCCAAGCCCTGGGACTAGCGTGGAGACCCAGTACTTC. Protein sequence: CASSPSPGTSVETQYF.

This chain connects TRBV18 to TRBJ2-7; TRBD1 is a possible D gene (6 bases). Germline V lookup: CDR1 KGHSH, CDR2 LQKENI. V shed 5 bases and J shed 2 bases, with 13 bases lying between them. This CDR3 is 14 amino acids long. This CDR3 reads CASSSTGLTYEQYF. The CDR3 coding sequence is TGTGCCAGCTCATCGACAGGTTTGACCTACGAGCAGTACTTC. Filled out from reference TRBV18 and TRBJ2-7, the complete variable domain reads NAGVMQNPRHLVRRRGQEARLRCSPMKGHSHVYWYRQLPEEGLKFMVYLQKENIIDESGMPKERFSAEFPKEGPSILRIQQVVRGDSAAYFCASSSTGLTYEQYFGPGTRLTVT.

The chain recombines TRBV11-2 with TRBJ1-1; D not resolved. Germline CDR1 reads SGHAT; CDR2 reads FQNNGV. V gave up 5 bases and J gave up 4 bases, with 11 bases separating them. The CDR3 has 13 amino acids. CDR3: CASSPGVTTEAFF. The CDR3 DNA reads TGTGCCAGCAGCCCCGGGGTAACCACTGAAGCTTTCTTT. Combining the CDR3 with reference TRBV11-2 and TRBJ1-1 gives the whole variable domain EAGVAQSPRYKIIEKRQSVAFWCNPISGHATLYWYQQILGQGPKLLIQFQNNGVVDDSQLPKDRFSAERLKGVDSTLKIQPAKLEDSAVYLCASSPGVTTEAFFGQGTRLTVV.

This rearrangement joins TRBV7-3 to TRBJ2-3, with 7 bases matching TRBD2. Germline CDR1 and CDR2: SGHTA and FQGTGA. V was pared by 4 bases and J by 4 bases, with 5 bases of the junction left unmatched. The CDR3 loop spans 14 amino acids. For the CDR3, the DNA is TGTGCCAGCAGCTCTGGACTAGAGGCAGATACGCAGTATTTT. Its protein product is CASSSGLEADTQYF. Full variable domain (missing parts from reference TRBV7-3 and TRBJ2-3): GAGVSQTPSNKVTEKGKYVELRCDPISGHTALYWYRQSLGQGPEFLIYFQGTGAADDSGLPNDRFFAVRPEGSVSTLKIQRTERGDSAVYLCASSSGLEADTQYFGPGTRLTVL.

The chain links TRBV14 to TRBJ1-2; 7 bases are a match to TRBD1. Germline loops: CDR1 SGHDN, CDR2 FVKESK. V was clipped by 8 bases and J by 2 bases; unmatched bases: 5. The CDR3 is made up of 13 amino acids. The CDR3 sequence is CASGWDRNYGYTF. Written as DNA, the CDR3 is TGTGCCAGCGGTTGGGACAGAAACTATGGCTACACCTTC.

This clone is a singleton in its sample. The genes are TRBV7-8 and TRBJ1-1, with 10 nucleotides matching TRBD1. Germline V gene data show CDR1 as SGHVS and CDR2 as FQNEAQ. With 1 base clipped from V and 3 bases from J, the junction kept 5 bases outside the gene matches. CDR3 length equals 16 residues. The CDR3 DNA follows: TGTGCCAGCAGCTTAGGGCCGGACAGGGGGGACACTGAAGCTTTCTTT. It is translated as CASSLGPDRGDTEAFF.

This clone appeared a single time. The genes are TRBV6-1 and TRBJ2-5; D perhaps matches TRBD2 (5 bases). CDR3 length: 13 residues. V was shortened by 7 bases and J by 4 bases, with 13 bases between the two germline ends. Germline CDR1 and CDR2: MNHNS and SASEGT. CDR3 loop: CASTEGVGETQYF. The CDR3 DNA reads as TGTGCCAGCACTGAGGGCGTGGGAGAGACCCAGTACTTC.

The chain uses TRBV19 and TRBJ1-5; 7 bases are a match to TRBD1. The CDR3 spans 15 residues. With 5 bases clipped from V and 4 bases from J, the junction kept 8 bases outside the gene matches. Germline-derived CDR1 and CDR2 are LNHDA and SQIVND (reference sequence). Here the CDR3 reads CASSPRTRGNQPQHF. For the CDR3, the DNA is TGTGCCAGTAGTCCTCGGACCAGGGGGAATCAGCCCCAGCATTTT.

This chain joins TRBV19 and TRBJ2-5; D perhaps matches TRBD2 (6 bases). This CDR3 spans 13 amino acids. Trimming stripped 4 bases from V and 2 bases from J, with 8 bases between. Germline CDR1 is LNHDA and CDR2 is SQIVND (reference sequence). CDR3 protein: CASSTGLQETQYF. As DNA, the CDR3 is TGTGCCAGTAGTACCGGACTACAAGAGACCCAGTACTTC. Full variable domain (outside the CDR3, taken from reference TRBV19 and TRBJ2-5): DGGITQSPKYLFRKEGQNVTLSCEQNLNHDAMYWYRQDPGQGLRLIYYSQIVNDFQKGDIAEGYSVSREKKESFPLTVTSAQKNPTAFYLCASSTGLQETQYFGPGTRLLVL.

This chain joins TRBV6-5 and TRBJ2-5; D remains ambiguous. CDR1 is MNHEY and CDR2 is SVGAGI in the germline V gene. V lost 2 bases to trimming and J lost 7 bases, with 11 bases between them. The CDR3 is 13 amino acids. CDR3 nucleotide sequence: TGTGCCAGCAGTTACGGTAGAACCGGGACCCAGTACTTC. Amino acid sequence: CASSYGRTGTQYF.

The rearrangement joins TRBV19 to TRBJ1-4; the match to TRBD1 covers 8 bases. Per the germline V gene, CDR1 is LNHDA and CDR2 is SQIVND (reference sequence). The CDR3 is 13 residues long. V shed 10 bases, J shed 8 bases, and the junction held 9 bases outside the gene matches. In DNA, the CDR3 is TGTGCCACCACCGGACAGGGACGGGAAAAACTGTTTTTT. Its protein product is CATTGQGREKLFF.

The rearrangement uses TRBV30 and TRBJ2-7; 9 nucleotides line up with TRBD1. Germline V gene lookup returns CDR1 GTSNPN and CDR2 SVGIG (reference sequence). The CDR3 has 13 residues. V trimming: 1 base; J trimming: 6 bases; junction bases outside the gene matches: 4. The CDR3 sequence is CAWSAQTGGEQYF. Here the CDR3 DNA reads TGTGCCTGGAGTGCTCAGACAGGGGGCGAGCAGTACTTC.

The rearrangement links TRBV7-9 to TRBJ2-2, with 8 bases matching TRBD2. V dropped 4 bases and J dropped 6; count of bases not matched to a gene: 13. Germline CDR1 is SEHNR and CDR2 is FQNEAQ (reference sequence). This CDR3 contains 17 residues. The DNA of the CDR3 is TGTGCCAGCAGCTATCGGGAGGGAGCAGGGTCGGCCGGGGAGCTGTTTTTT. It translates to CASSYREGAGSAGELFF.

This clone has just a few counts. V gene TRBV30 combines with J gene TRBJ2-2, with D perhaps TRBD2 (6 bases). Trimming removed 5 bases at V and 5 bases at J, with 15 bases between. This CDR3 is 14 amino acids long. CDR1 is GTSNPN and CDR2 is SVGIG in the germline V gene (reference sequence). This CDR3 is CAWGSGLSTGELFF. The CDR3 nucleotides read TGTGCCTGGGGATCGGGACTTAGTACCGGGGAGCTGTTTTTT.

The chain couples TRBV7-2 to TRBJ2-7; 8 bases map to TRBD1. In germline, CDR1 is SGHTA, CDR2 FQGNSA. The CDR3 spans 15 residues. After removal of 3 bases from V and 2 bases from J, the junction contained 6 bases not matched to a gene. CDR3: CASSFDDRGTYEQYF. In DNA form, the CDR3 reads TGTGCCAGCAGCTTCGATGACAGGGGCACCTACGAGCAGTACTTC.

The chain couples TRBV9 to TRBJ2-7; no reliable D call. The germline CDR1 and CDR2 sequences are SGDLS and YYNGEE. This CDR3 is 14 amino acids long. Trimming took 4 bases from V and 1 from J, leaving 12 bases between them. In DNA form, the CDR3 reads TGTGCCAGCAGCCCACGCCGACTTTCCTACGAGCAGTACTTC. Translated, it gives CASSPRRLSYEQYF. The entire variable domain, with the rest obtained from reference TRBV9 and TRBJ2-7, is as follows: DSGVTQTPKHLITATGQRVTLRCSPRSGDLSVYWYQQSLDQGLQFLIQYYNGEERAKGNILERFSAQQFPDLHSELNLSSLELGDSALYFCASSPRRLSYEQYFGPGTRLTVT.

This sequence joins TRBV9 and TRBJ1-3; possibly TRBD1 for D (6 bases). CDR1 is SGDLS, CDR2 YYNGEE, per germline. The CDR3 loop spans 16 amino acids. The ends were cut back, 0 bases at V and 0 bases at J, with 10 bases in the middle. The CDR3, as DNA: TGTGCCAGCAGCGTAGCTGCGGACAGCTCTGGAAACACCATATATTTT. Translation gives CASSVAADSSGNTIYF. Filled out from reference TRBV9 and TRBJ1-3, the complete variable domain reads DSGVTQTPKHLITATGQRVTLRCSPRSGDLSVYWYQQSLDQGLQFLIQYYNGEERAKGNILERFSAQQFPDLHSELNLSSLELGDSALYFCASSVAADSSGNTIYFGEGSWLTVV.

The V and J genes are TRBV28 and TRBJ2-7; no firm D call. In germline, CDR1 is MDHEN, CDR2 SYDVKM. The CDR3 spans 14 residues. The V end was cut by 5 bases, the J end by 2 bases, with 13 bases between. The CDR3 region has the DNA TGTGCCAGCAGTCAACGACTCCTACCCTACGAGCAGTACTTC. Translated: CASSQRLLPYEQYF.